This entry lists 27 T cell receptor beta chains sequenced from one sample in a study of radiotherapy plus CTLA-4 blockade in lung cancer. The protocol was immunoSEQ multiplex PCR, while the TCRdb copy is restricted to in-frame clones and leaves out a portion. The sample has approximately 28,000 clones, 79% seen once. The sample consisted of peripheral blood, taken from a patient treated with radiotherapy plus ipilimumab. These receptors came from a human donor with non-small cell lung cancer that progressed on radiotherapy plus ipilimumab.

V is TRBV4-1 and J is TRBJ2-5; tentative D call: TRBD2 (7 bases). Between the trimmed V and J ends, which lost 4 bases and 5 bases, there was a span of 20 bases. Germline V gives CDR1 MGHRA, CDR2 YSYEKL. The CDR3 sequence is 16 residues long. The CDR3 region has the DNA TGCGCCAGCAGCCCCCGAAGAGGGGGGGCCCTGGAGACCCAGTACTTC. Amino acids: CASSPRRGGALETQYF.

The chain employs TRBV27 and TRBJ2-1; 11 nucleotides match TRBD2. The CDR3 totals 15 residues. J gave up 8 bases and V 2 bases, and 5 bases lay outside the gene matches. Per the germline V gene, CDR1 is MNHEY and CDR2 is SMNVEV (reference sequence). Written as DNA, the CDR3 is TGTGCCAGCAGTTTAGGGACTAGCGGTATTTATGAGCAGTTCTTC. Its protein product is CASSLGTSGIYEQFF.

The chain uses TRBV28 and TRBJ2-3, with D unclear. This CDR3 has 12 residues. Between the trimmed V and J ends, which lost 4 bases and 3 bases, there was a span of 5 bases. Per the germline V gene, CDR1 is MDHEN and CDR2 is SYDVKM. The CDR3 is CASSSDTDTQYF. CDR3 in DNA: TGTGCCAGCAGTTCCGATACAGATACGCAGTATTTT. The full variable domain, its missing parts supplied by reference TRBV28 and TRBJ2-3, is DVKVTQSSRYLVKRTGEKVFLECVQDMDHENMFWYRQDPGLGLRLIYFSYDVKMKEKGDIPEGYSVSREKKERFSLILESASTNQTSMYLCASSSDTDTQYFGPGTRLTVL.

This chain connects TRBV13 to TRBJ1-3, with D possibly TRBD1 on 5 matching bases. This CDR3 is 17 amino acids long. Germline-derived CDR1 and CDR2 are PRHDT and FYEKMQ (reference sequence). Trimming cost V 1 base and J 3 bases, with 16 bases left between them. The CDR3, as DNA: TGTGCCAGCAGCTTAGTCTCCGGGACGCAAAGTGGAAACACCATATATTTT. Translation gives CASSLVSGTQSGNTIYF.

The J gene is TRBJ2-4, the V gene TRBV28; TRBD1 matches at 7 bases. With 6 bases clipped from V and 8 bases from J, the junction kept 10 bases outside the gene matches. The CDR3 is 14 amino acids. Germline CDR1 and CDR2: MDHEN and SYDVKM. CDR3 nucleotide sequence: TGTGCCAGCAGCTTGACAGGGTTTGGAGACATTCAGTACTTC. Its translation is CASSLTGFGDIQYF.

V gene TRBV2 combines with J gene TRBJ1-2; 9 bases are shared with TRBD1. The trim removed 8 bases at V and 7 bases at J, leaving 11 bases unmatched. Per the germline V gene, CDR1 is SNHLY and CDR2 is FYNNEI. The length of the CDR3 is 14 residues. The CDR3 coding sequence is TGTGCCAGCCTTCCGGGACAGGGCTTGGGTGGCTACACCTTC. This translates into CASLPGQGLGGYTF.

The rearrangement uses TRBV30 and TRBJ1-1; D gene unclear. This CDR3 region has 15 residues. V was clipped by 0 bases and J by 3 bases, with 14 bases between them. The V gene's germline CDR1 is GTSNPN and CDR2 SVGIG (reference sequence). The CDR3 coding sequence is TGTGCCTGGAGTGTTTCCGGAGGGCTCCACACTGAAGCTTTCTTT. Protein: CAWSVSGGLHTEAFF.

CDR3 amino acids: CATSSRTVQGRYGYTF. CDR3 coding DNA: TGTGCCACCAGCAGTCGGACCGTACAAGGTCGATATGGCTACACCTTC. This sequence joins TRBV15 and TRBJ1-2, with D unresolved. Deletions cut 3 bases from V and 5 bases from J, with 19 bases between. Looked up from germline, CDR1 is LNHNV and CDR2 is YYDKDF (reference sequence). The length of the CDR3 is 16 residues.

J is TRBJ2-2 and V is TRBV27; 10 nucleotides agree with TRBD2. Germline V gene sequence: CDR1 MNHEY, CDR2 SMNVEV (reference sequence). V trimming: 8 bases; J trimming: 0 bases; junction bases outside the gene matches: 15. This CDR3 region has 19 residues. CDR3 loop: CASHPRVTGLAANTGELFF. Written as DNA, the CDR3 is TGTGCCAGCCATCCTCGGGTTACAGGACTAGCGGCGAACACCGGGGAGCTGTTTTTT.

This clone was observed a single time. The chain combines TRBV7-2 with TRBJ1-6, with 9 bases that match TRBD1. V shed 5 bases and J 6 bases; nucleotides not matched to a gene: 11. From germline, CDR1 is SGHTA and CDR2 FQGNSA. This CDR3 has 17 amino acids. DNA of the CDR3: TGTGCCAGCAGCCCCAACAGGGGGCGCATAATTAATTCACCCCTCCACTTT. Amino acids: CASSPNRGRIINSPLHF.

The chain recombines TRBV2 with TRBJ2-2; TRBD1 matches 9 bases. CDR3 length: 14 amino acids. The V gene's germline CDR1 is SNHLY and CDR2 FYNNEI. J was trimmed by 5 bases and V by 6 bases; bases with no gene match: 4. The DNA for the CDR3 is TGTGCCAGCAGACCGGACAGGGGAACCGGGGAGCTGTTTTTT. Translated: CASRPDRGTGELFF.

The V and J genes are TRBV28 and TRBJ2-7; D call uncertain. The CDR3 spans 16 residues. Germline V gene sequence: CDR1 MDHEN, CDR2 SYDVKM. Trimming removed 6 bases from V and 3 bases from J, with 21 bases in between. This chain's CDR3 is CASSLTWSGDFYEQYF. In DNA, the CDR3 is TGTGCCAGCAGCCTGACTTGGAGTGGGGATTTCTACGAGCAGTACTTC. Supplemented by reference TRBV28 and TRBJ2-7, the full variable domain reads DVKVTQSSRYLVKRTGEKVFLECVQDMDHENMFWYRQDPGLGLRLIYFSYDVKMKEKGDIPEGYSVSREKKERFSLILESASTNQTSMYLCASSLTWSGDFYEQYFGPGTRLTVT.

Notes on this clone: The sample has other DNA sequences that encode this CDR3 too. The chain joins TRBV10-2 to TRBJ1-1; no clear D. The V gene lost 6 bases and the J gene lost 0 bases, with 14 bases spanning the gap. The CDR3 is 15 residues long. Germline V CDR1 and CDR2: WSHSY, SAAADI. The DNA for the CDR3 is TGCGCCAGCAGCTTCTCCTGGACTGTGAACACTGAAGCTTTCTTT. Its protein product is CASSFSWTVNTEAFF.

This clone was counted between two and nine times. The chain joins TRBV27 to TRBJ2-5, with 7 bases lining up with TRBD2. With 3 bases clipped from V and 5 bases from J, the junction kept 6 bases outside the gene matches. The germline CDR1 and CDR2 sequences are MNHEY and SMNVEV (reference sequence). This CDR3 has 14 residues. CDR3 DNA sequence: TGTGCCAGCAGTTTGAGAGTAGCGGGTGAGACCCAGTACTTC. It yields the protein CASSLRVAGETQYF.

The table lists this clone with a few counts. This chain connects TRBV5-6 to TRBJ2-3; D call uncertain. This CDR3 contains 14 residues. The germline V gene encodes CDR1 SGHDT and CDR2 YYEEEE. Trimming cost V 0 bases and J 0 bases, with 5 bases left between them. CDR3 residues: CASSLEQSTDTQYF. The DNA of the CDR3 is TGTGCCAGCAGCTTGGAGCAGAGCACAGATACGCAGTATTTT.

The chain links TRBV19 to TRBJ2-1; 9 nucleotides line up with TRBD2. With 8 bases clipped from V and 2 bases from J, the junction kept 10 bases outside the gene matches. Germline loops: CDR1 LNHDA, CDR2 SQIVND (reference sequence). The CDR3 is 16 amino acids. CDR3: CASRGREGLTYNEQFF. In DNA, the CDR3 is TGTGCCAGTCGGGGGCGGGAGGGCCTCACCTACAATGAGCAGTTCTTC. The full variable domain, rest sourced from reference TRBV19 and TRBJ2-1, is DGGITQSPKYLFRKEGQNVTLSCEQNLNHDAMYWYRQDPGQGLRLIYYSQIVNDFQKGDIAEGYSVSREKKESFPLTVTSAQKNPTAFYLCASRGREGLTYNEQFFGPGTRLTVL.

The chain combines TRBV10-3 with TRBJ2-3; D may be TRBD2 (7 bases). This CDR3 comprises 20 residues. The ends were cut back, 9 bases at V and 1 base at J, with 32 bases in the middle. CDR1 is ENHRY and CDR2 is SYGVKD in the germline V gene. The CDR3 sequence is CAISRQALGKGGRGTDTQYF. The CDR3 DNA sequence: TGTGCCATTTCGAGACAGGCCCTCGGCAAAGGGGGGAGGGGCACAGATACGCAGTATTTT.

V and J are TRBV7-9 and TRBJ1-1; D not certain. Germline V gives CDR1 SEHNR, CDR2 FQNEAQ (reference sequence). CDR3 length: 16 residues. V lost 5 bases to trimming and J lost 3 bases, with 19 bases between them. CDR3 amino acids: CASSGGEGLRDTEAFF. Here the CDR3 DNA reads TGTGCCAGCAGCGGAGGAGAGGGCTTACGGGACACTGAAGCTTTCTTT.

CDR3 amino acids: CASSQGREGRTQYF. In DNA, the CDR3 is TGTGCCAGCAGCCAAGGGCGGGAGGGCCGGACGCAGTATTTT. V is TRBV14 and J is TRBJ2-3; 9 nucleotides agree with TRBD2. CDR1 and CDR2 (germline): SGHDN, FVKESK. Trimming at V came to 1 base and at J to 9 bases, leaving 5 bases not matched to a gene. The CDR3 is made up of 14 amino acids.

In its sample, this clone was seen once. This rearrangement joins TRBV5-4 to TRBJ2-3; 10 bases match TRBD2. The CDR3 is made up of 15 amino acids. Trimming cost V 5 bases and J 4 bases; bases outside gene matches: 7. CDR1 is SGHNT, CDR2 YYREEE, per germline (reference sequence). This CDR3 reads CASRFSGGPPDTQYF. In DNA form, the CDR3 reads TGTGCCAGCAGGTTTAGCGGGGGGCCTCCAGATACGCAGTATTTT.

J is TRBJ2-3 and V is TRBV11-3, with a possible D match to TRBD1 (6 bases). V was trimmed by 5 bases and J by 2 bases, leaving 14 bases between them. Germline V lookup: CDR1 SGHNT, CDR2 YENEEA. The CDR3 has 15 amino acids. This CDR3 is CASSLGGISTDTQYF. CDR3 sequence (DNA): TGTGCCAGCAGCCTTGGGGGCATTTCCACAGATACGCAGTATTTT.

This sequence joins TRBV28 and TRBJ1-4; 8 bases line up with TRBD1. The V gene end was trimmed by 6 bases and the J gene end by 0 bases; junction bases not matched to a gene: 18. Per germline, CDR1 MDHEN and CDR2 SYDVKM. The CDR3 has 20 residues. Here the CDR3 reads CASSTYLDRAGLATNEKLFF. CDR3 DNA: TGTGCCAGCAGCACATATTTGGACAGGGCAGGTTTAGCAACTAATGAAAAACTGTTTTTT.

A word on this clone: Sequence at one end of the junction differs from germline and may be a read error. Other DNA sequences within the sample encode an identical CDR3. The chain is built from TRBV4-1 and TRBJ2-3; TRBD1 is a possible D gene (5 bases). Germline CDR1 reads MGHRA; CDR2 reads YSYEKL. This CDR3 is 14 amino acids long. The CDR3: CASSQVRDTDTQYF. As DNA, the CDR3 is TGTGCCAGCAGCCAGGTCAGGGACACAGATACGCAGTATTTT.

The V gene is TRBV5-4, the J gene TRBJ2-2, with D tentatively TRBD1 or TRBD2 (5 bases each). Germline V gives CDR1 SGHNT, CDR2 YYREEE (reference sequence). V lost 1 base and J 6 bases, leaving 7 bases between the germline ends. There are 13 residues in the CDR3. The CDR3 loop is CASSLWGSGELFF. The CDR3 nucleotides read TGTGCCAGCAGCTTGTGGGGGTCCGGGGAGCTGTTTTTT.

This clone was found a few times. The J gene is TRBJ2-5, the V gene TRBV5-4; D is ambiguous. CDR1 and CDR2 from the germline V gene are SGHNT and YYREEE (reference sequence). This CDR3 has 14 amino acids. Trimming stripped 6 bases from V and 0 bases from J, with 12 bases between. DNA for the CDR3: TGTGCCAGCACGGCGCCCGGAGACCAAGAGACCCAGTACTTC. Encoded protein: CASTAPGDQETQYF.

This chain links TRBV2 with TRBJ1-4; D gene uncertain. CDR1 and CDR2 from the germline V gene are SNHLY and FYNNEI. The CDR3 runs to 15 residues. Trimming left V 6 bases short and J 5 bases short, with 16 bases between. The CDR3 reads CASRPPRWSNEKLFF. The CDR3 nucleotides are TGTGCCAGCAGACCGCCCAGATGGTCCAATGAAAAACTGTTTTTT. The whole variable domain, remainder taken from reference TRBV2 and TRBJ1-4, is EPEVTQTPSHQVTQMGQEVILRCVPISNHLYFYWYRQILGQKVEFLVSFYNNEISEKSEIFDDQFSVERPDGSNFTLKIRSTKLEDSAMYFCASRPPRWSNEKLFFGSGTQLSVL.

The rearrangement uses TRBV30 and TRBJ2-3; 8 bases line up with TRBD1. Losses at the gene ends were 8 bases for V and 3 bases for J; bases not matched to a gene: 4. Germline CDR1 and CDR2: GTSNPN and SVGIG (reference sequence). The CDR3 loop spans 12 amino acids. The CDR3 sequence is CAGDRGTDTQYF. CDR3 in DNA: TGTGCCGGTGACAGGGGAACAGATACGCAGTATTTT.